This entry concerns a single T cell receptor beta chain. The data were obtained in a study of CD8+ T cells in alopecia areata. Across the whole study: Tofacitinib therapy lasting 6 to 18 months was followed by 6 months off drug.

cDNA reverse transcribed from extracted RNA served as the sequencing template. The protocol was immunoSEQ multiplex PCR, while the TCRdb copy is restricted to in-frame clones and leaves out a portion. The data show 90,000 to 120,000 clones, less than 90% seen once. Germline values: CDR1 MNHEY, CDR2 SVGAGI. The V gene end was trimmed by 6 bases and the J gene end by 6 bases; junction bases not matched to a gene: 6. This CDR3 is 13 amino acids long. Treatment defined: oral pan-JAK inhibitor, 5-10 mg twice daily. Specimen: CD8+ T cells sorted from blood, collected at week 24, from a patient treated with tofacitinib. J is TRBJ1-2 and V is TRBV6-5, with 8 bases fitting TRBD1. This TCR was sampled from a human donor with alopecia areata. CDR3 loop: CASSPGQGHGYTF. The CDR3 bases are TGTGCCAGCAGCCCAGGACAGGGACATGGCTACACCTTC.